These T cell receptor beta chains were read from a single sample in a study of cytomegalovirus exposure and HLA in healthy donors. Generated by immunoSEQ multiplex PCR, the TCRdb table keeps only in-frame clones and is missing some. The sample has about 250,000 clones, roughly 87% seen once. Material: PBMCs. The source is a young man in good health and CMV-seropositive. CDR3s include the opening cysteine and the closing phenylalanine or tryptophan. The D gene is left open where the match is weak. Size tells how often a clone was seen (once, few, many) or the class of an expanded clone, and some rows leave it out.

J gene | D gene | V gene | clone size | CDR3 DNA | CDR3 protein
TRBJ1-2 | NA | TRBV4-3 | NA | TGCGCCAGCAGCCAAGATCGGGGGGGGACTGGCGGCTACACCTTC | CASSQDRGGTGGYTF
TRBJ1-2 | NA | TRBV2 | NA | TGTGCCAGCGGGGGGGAAGGGTTTGGCTACACCTTC | CASGGEGFGYTF
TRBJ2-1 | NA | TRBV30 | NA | TGTGCCTGGAGTTACACAGGGGAGCAGTTCTTC | CAWSYTGEQFF
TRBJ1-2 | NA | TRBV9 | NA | TGTGCCAGCAGCGCTCGTTCCTTCCCAGATGGCTACACCTTC | CASSARSFPDGYTF
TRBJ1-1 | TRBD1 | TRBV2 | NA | TGTGCCAGCAGTGGACAGGGGATGAACACTGAAGCTTTCTTT | CASSGQGMNTEAFF
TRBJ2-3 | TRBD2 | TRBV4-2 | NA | TGTGCCAGCAGCCAAGAACTAGCGGGCGCTAGCACAGATACGCAGTATTTT | CASSQELAGASTDTQYF
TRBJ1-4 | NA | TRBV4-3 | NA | TGCGCCAGCAGCCAAGAGACGGGGACAAGCCCGGTTGAAAAACTGTTTTTT | CASSQETGTSPVEKLFF
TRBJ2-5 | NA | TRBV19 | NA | TGTGCCAGTAGTACCCAGGGAAAAATACAAGAGACCCAGTACTTC | CASSTQGKIQETQYF
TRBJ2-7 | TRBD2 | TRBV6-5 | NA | TGTGCCAGCAGTTTCTCCCAACTAGCGGGGGTTTACGAGCAGTACTTC | CASSFSQLAGVYEQYF
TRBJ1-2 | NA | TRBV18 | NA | TGTGCCAGCTCGCAGGGACGGGACTATGGCTACACCTTC | CASSQGRDYGYTF
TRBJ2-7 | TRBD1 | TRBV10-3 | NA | TGTGCCATCAGAGGGACAGGGAACGACGAGCAGTACTTC | CAIRGTGNDEQYF
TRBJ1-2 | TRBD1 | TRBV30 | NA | TGTGCCTGGAGGAGGACAGGGGGTTATGGCTACACCTTC | CAWRRTGGYGYTF
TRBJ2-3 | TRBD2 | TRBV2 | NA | TGTGCCAGCAGTGAAAGGACTAGCGGAGGCCGCACAGATACGCAGTATTTT | CASSERTSGGRTDTQYF
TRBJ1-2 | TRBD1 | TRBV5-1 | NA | TGCGCCAGCAGCTTGCAGGGGGCCGACTCGAATGGCTACACCTTC | CASSLQGADSNGYTF
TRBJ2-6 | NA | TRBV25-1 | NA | TGTGCCAGCAGTGACCCTTCGGGGGCTGGGGCCAACGTCCTGACTTTC | CASSDPSGAGANVLTF
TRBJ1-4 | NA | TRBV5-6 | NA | TGTGCCAGCAGCGGAACGGGACAAATGGGGGAAAAACTGTTTTTT | CASSGTGQMGEKLFF
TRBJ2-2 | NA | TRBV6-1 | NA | TGTGCCAGCACCAGACTTGGGGCCGGGGAGCTGTTTTTT | CASTRLGAGELFF
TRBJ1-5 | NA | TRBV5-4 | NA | TGTGCCAGCAGCTTGGAGGGGCCCGATCAGCCCCAGCATTTT | CASSLEGPDQPQHF
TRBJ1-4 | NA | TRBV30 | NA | TGTGCCTGGAGTACCGGGAACAGGATAAATGAAAAACTGTTTTTT | CAWSTGNRINEKLFF
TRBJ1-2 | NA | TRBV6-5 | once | TGTGCCAGCAGTTACTCGGGAGGGACAATGAATGGCTACACCTTC | CASSYSGGTMNGYTF
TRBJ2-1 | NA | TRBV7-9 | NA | TGTGCCAGCAGCTTAGGTCTCAATGAGCAGTTCTTC | CASSLGLNEQFF
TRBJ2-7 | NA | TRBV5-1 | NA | TGCGCCAGCAGTCGATGGCCCTACGAGCAGTACTTC | CASSRWPYEQYF